This TCR beta chain was documented in a study of shared clonotypes between healthy human individuals. TCRdb's copy holds only in-frame clones and misses some; the assay was immunoSEQ multiplex PCR. The sample holds 170,000 or so clones; approximately 60% are singletons and the top ten take under 11%. The CDR3 covers 13 residues. V was cut by 3 bases and J by 6 bases, with 11 bases left in between. The germline V gene has CDR1 SGHNT and CDR2 YYREEE (reference sequence). The chain uses TRBV5-4 and TRBJ2-3; possible D gene TRBD1, 6 bases. The TCR originated in a man aged 30 to 45 in good health. The sample comprised memory CD4+ T cells sorted from blood. As to subset: CD45RA-negative fraction. The CDR3 spells CASSSETGDTQYF. CDR3 in DNA: TGTGCCAGCAGCTCAGAAACAGGGGATACGCAGTATTTT. Drawing the rest from reference TRBV5-4 and TRBJ2-3, the complete variable domain is ETGVTQSPTHLIKTRGQQVTLRCSSQSGHNTVSWYQQALGQGPQFIFQYYREEENGRGNFPPRFSGLQFPNYSSELNVNALELDDSALYLCASSSETGDTQYFGPGTRLTVL.